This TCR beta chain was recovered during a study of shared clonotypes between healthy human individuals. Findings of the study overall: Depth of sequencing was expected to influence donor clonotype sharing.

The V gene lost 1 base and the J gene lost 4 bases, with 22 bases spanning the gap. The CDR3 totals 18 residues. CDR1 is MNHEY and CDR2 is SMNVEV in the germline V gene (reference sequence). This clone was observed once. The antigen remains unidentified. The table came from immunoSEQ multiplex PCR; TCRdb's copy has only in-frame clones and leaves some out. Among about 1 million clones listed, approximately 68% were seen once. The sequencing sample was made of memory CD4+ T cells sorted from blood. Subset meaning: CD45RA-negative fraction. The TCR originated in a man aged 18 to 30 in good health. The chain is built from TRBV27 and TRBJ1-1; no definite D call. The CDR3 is CASSLYRGSVGGGTEAFF. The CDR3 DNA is TGTGCCAGCAGTTTATACCGCGGGTCGGTAGGAGGAGGCACTGAAGCTTTCTTT.